These T cell receptor beta chains were read from a single sample in a study of shared clonotypes between healthy human individuals. Sequencing used immunoSEQ multiplex PCR; TCRdb keeps in-frame clones, though not all of them. The repertoire includes 1,400,000 or so clones, about 98.5% of them detected once, and approximately 0.4% sits in the top ten. The sample comprised naive CD4+ T cells sorted from blood. The receptors stem from a man aged 25 to 45 in good health. Each CDR3 is given with its conserved first and last residue. The order of the fields is D gene, clone size, V gene, J gene, CDR3 DNA, CDR3 protein. D genes are given only for firm matches. Expanded clones are given a class, and other clones once, few, many or no size at all.

D: .
size: .
V: TRBV5-1
J: TRBJ2-7
DNA: TGCGCCAGCAGCTTGGAGGGCGGGACACGGATCTACGAGCAGTACTTC
CDR3: CASSLEGGTRIYEQYF

D: .
size: .
V: TRBV6-6
J: TRBJ1-2
DNA: TGTGCCAGCAGCCCTAGGGGGGTACGGGCCTATGGCTACACCTTC
CDR3: CASSPRGVRAYGYTF

D: TRBD2
size: .
V: TRBV19
J: TRBJ2-1
DNA: TGTGCCAGTAGTATCCCTGGGGTAGGGGCGGGAGTTGCTTACAATGAGCAGTTCTTC
CDR3: CASSIPGVGAGVAYNEQFF

D: TRBD2
size: .
V: TRBV28
J: TRBJ2-1
DNA: TGTGCCAGCAGTTTACCGACTAGCGGGAGGACCAAAGGCGGAAGCTCCTACAATGAGCAGTTCTTC
CDR3: CASSLPTSGRTKGGSSYNEQFF

D: .
size: .
V: TRBV5-1
J: TRBJ2-6
DNA: TGCGCCAGCAGCGAACAGTTCTCTGGGGCCAACGTCCTGACTTTC
CDR3: CASSEQFSGANVLTF

D: TRBD2
size: once
V: TRBV9
J: TRBJ2-3
DNA: TGTGCCAGCAGCGAGGGATACGGGACTAGCGGGACCAAACTTGCAGATACGCAGTATTTT
CDR3: CASSEGYGTSGTKLADTQYF

D: .
size: .
V: TRBV6-1
J: TRBJ2-7
DNA: TGTGCCAGCAGTGCCGCAGACAGACTCTACGAGCAGTACTTC
CDR3: CASSAADRLYEQYF

D: TRBD2
size: .
V: TRBV5-4
J: TRBJ2-7
DNA: TGTGCCAGCAGCCGCGGGGGATTCGGCTACGAGCAGTACTTC
CDR3: CASSRGGFGYEQYF

D: TRBD2
size: .
V: TRBV5-1
J: TRBJ2-1
DNA: TGCGCCAGCAGCCCGGGACTAACTTACAATGAGCAGTTCTTC
CDR3: CASSPGLTYNEQFF

D: TRBD1
size: .
V: TRBV6-6
J: TRBJ2-2
DNA: TGTGCCAGCAGCCCAGGACAGGGAAACACCGGGGAGCTGTTTTTT
CDR3: CASSPGQGNTGELFF

D: .
size: .
V: TRBV7-6
J: TRBJ2-3
DNA: TGTGCCAGCAGCTCGGCCGAGGGCGTGAATACGCAGTATTTT
CDR3: CASSSAEGVNTQYF

D: TRBD1
size: .
V: TRBV7-2
J: TRBJ1-4
DNA: TGTGCCAGCAGCCCGCGGGGACAGGGGAAGGAAAAACTGTTTTTT
CDR3: CASSPRGQGKEKLFF

D: TRBD2
size: .
V: TRBV2
J: TRBJ2-1
DNA: TGTGCCAGCCTCCAGACTAGCGGCTACAATGAGCAGTTCTTC
CDR3: CASLQTSGYNEQFF

D: TRBD2
size: .
V: TRBV5-4
J: TRBJ2-3
DNA: TGTGCCAGCAGCTATCCGACCGGGGGGACTAGCACAGATACGCAGTATTTT
CDR3: CASSYPTGGTSTDTQYF

D: .
size: .
V: TRBV15
J: TRBJ1-3
DNA: TGTGCCACCCGACAGCCTGGAAACACCATATATTTT
CDR3: CATRQPGNTIYF

D: TRBD1
size: .
V: TRBV9
J: TRBJ2-1
DNA: TGTGCCAGCAGCCAGACAGGGAACTCCTACAATGAGCAGTTCTTC
CDR3: CASSQTGNSYNEQFF

D: .
size: once
V: TRBV28
J: TRBJ1-5
DNA: TGTGCCAGCAGACCACAAGGAGTTAGCAATCAGCCCCAGCATTTT
CDR3: CASRPQGVSNQPQHF

D: TRBD2
size: .
V: TRBV14
J: TRBJ2-1
DNA: TGTGCCAGCAGCCAAGATCAGCGTTCCGGGGGGGCTTCGAGCTCCTACAATGAGCAGTTCTTC
CDR3: CASSQDQRSGGASSSYNEQFF

D: TRBD2
size: once
V: TRBV27
J: TRBJ2-1
DNA: TGTGCCAGCAGTTCCCGAATACGGGGACTAGCGGGATTGAATGAGCAGTTCTTC
CDR3: CASSSRIRGLAGLNEQFF

D: TRBD1
size: .
V: TRBV7-2
J: TRBJ1-1
DNA: TGTGCCAGCAGCCCGTTAGGGGGCCAACGAACTGAAGCTTTCTTT
CDR3: CASSPLGGQRTEAFF

D: .
size: .
V: TRBV7-9
J: TRBJ2-1
DNA: TGTGCCAGCAGCGCGTTAAGGTTCGATGAGCAGTTCTTC
CDR3: CASSALRFDEQFF

D: TRBD2
size: .
V: TRBV7-8
J: TRBJ2-1
DNA: TGTGCCAGCAGCACCCGGACTAGCGGGAGTGTTTCCTACAATGAGCAGTTCTTC
CDR3: CASSTRTSGSVSYNEQFF

D: TRBD1
size: .
V: TRBV5-1
J: TRBJ2-1
DNA: TGCGCCAGCGTCCCGGGACAGGGGGCTTTTGATGAGCAGTTCTTC
CDR3: CASVPGQGAFDEQFF